This T cell receptor (beta chain) is from a study of T cells in Graves' hyperthyroidism and ophthalmopathy. As for the study in general: Peripheral blood samples were taken at initial diagnosis, prior to any treatment.

This clonotype appeared many times. The antigen is unknown. Template material for amplifying TCR beta CDR3 regions consisted of RNA transcripts. First-round RT-PCR with HTBI primers amplified the TCR CDR3 region. TCRdb re-derived calls from the multiplex PCR reads in MiXCR, one entry per CDR3 protein. Among hundreds of thousands of distinct CDR3 sequences, under 15% were seen once, and the ten largest hold over 3.5%. This CDR3 is 18 amino acids long. With 5 bases clipped from V and 1 base from J, the junction kept 14 bases outside the gene matches. CDR1 and CDR2 from the germline V gene are SGHAT and FQDESV (reference sequence). The study's findings and limits: Blood samples included most of the expanded thyroid clonotypes exceeding 0.001.

Those patients with uncontrolled infection, other autoimmune disease, pregnancy or lactation were excluded. The study based diagnoses on clinical symptoms, serum thyroxine and TRAb, thyroid ultrasound and orbital computed tomography. The sequenced material came from blood. V gene TRBV11-1 combines with J gene TRBJ2-5, with 9 bases that match TRBD2. The origin of this receptor is a woman in her forties with Graves' ophthalmopathy. The CDR3: CASSRTGWVAGVQETQYF. The CDR3 DNA is TGTGCCAGCAGCCGGACGGGCTGGGTAGCGGGAGTCCAAGAGACCCAGTACTTC.